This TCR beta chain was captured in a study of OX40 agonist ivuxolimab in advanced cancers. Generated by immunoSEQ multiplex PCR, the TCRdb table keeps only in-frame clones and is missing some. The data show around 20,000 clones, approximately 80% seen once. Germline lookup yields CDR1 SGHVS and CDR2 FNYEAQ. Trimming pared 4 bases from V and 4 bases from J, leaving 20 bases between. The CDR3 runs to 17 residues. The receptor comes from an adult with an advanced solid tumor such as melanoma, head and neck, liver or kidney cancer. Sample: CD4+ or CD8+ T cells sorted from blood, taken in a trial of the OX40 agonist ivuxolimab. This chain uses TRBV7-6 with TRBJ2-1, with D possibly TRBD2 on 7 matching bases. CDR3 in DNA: TGTGCCAGCAGCTCCCCGGGTGAGAGGGGGGGGTACAATGAGCAGTTCTTC. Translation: CASSSPGERGGYNEQFF.